The 5 T cell receptor beta chains presented below share a single source sample, sequenced in a study of blood T cell repertoires in COVID-19. Clones were read by immunoSEQ multiplex PCR, and TCRdb kept only the in-frame ones, dropping some. In the table there are 300,000 or so clones, around 90% of which are singletons. The specimen was PBMCs or T cells enriched from blood (not recorded which). The source is a woman aged 25-40 years who had recovered from COVID-19.

The chain carries TRBV28 and TRBJ2-1; maybe TRBD1 (5 bases). This CDR3 has 16 residues. The V and J ends lost 1 base and 9 bases respectively, with 19 bases between them. Looked up from germline, CDR1 is MDHEN and CDR2 is SYDVKM. The CDR3 spells CASSLYSPGLWGEQFF. CDR3 DNA sequence: TGTGCCAGCAGTTTATATAGTCCAGGGTTGTGGGGTGAGCAGTTCTTC.

This chain connects TRBV12-5 to TRBJ1-1; TRBD1 agrees at 8 bases. With V trimmed by 4 bases and J by 4 bases, 2 bases remained unmatched. The CDR3 has 13 amino acids. Looked up from germline, CDR1 is LGHNT and CDR2 is FRNRAP. CDR3 loop: CASGWTGSTEAFF. CDR3 in DNA: TGTGCTAGTGGTTGGACAGGGAGCACTGAAGCTTTCTTT.

CDR3 sequence reads: CASGDGTGTYEQYF. In nucleotides, the CDR3 is TGTGCCAGCGGGGATGGGACAGGGACCTACGAGCAGTACTTC. The chain combines TRBV27 with TRBJ2-7; TRBD1 matches 9 bases. Germline CDR1 is MNHEY and CDR2 is SMNVEV (reference sequence). The length of the CDR3 is 14 residues. V dropped 8 bases and J dropped 2; count of bases not matched to a gene: 7.

V and J are TRBV19 and TRBJ2-3; D is possibly TRBD1 (6 bases). The V end was cut by 6 bases, the J end by 3 bases, with 16 bases between. This CDR3 has 15 amino acids. Germline CDR1 is LNHDA and CDR2 is SQIVND (reference sequence). The CDR3 is CASSRPGGATDTQYF. DNA of the CDR3: TGTGCCAGTAGCCGCCCTGGGGGCGCGACAGATACGCAGTATTTT.

This sequence joins TRBV4-3 and TRBJ2-1, with D tentatively TRBD2 (6 bases). Trimming took off 0 bases at V and 5 bases at J, with 11 bases between the two ends. The CDR3 totals 15 residues. Germline V gene sequence: CDR1 LGHNA, CDR2 YSLEER. The CDR3 here is CASSQEWRGNNEQFF. The CDR3 DNA reads TGCGCCAGCAGCCAAGAATGGCGGGGCAACAATGAGCAGTTCTTC.